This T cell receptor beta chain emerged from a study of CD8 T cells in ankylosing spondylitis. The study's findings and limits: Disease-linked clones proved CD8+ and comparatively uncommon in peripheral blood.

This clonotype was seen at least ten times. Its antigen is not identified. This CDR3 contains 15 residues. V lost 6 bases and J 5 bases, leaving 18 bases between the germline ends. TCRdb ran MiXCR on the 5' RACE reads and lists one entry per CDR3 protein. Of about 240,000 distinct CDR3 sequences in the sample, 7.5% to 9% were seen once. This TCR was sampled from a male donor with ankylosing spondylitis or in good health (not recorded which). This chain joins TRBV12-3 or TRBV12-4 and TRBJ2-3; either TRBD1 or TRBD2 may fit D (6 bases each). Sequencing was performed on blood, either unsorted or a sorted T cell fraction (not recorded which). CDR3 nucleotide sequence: TGTGCCAGCAGCGAGCACTGGGGGGCGGGAGATACGCAGTATTTT. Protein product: CASSEHWGAGDTQYF.